These 30 T cell receptor beta chains were sequenced from one sample in a study of T-cell reconstitution after alpha-beta-depleted transplantation in children. Using unique molecular identifiers, the investigators prepared the TCRbeta library. TCRdb processed the PCR reads anew with MiXCR; each CDR3 protein has one entry. Of about 400,000 distinct CDR3 sequences listed, roughly 20% are singletons. The material sequenced was PBMCs from the stem cell graft donor, taken from the stem cell graft. The receptors come from a human donor who donated a stem cell graft to a child with acute myeloid leukemia.

This chain links TRBV6-4 with TRBJ1-3, with D perhaps TRBD1 (6 bases). The CDR3 sequence is 15 residues long. Germline CDR1 MRHNA, CDR2 SNTAGT. Trimming pared 6 bases from V and 9 bases from J, leaving 21 bases between. The CDR3 sequence: CASRHGTPADRTIYF. As DNA, the CDR3 is TGTGCCAGCAGGCATGGGACACCCGCGGATCGCACCATATATTTT.

This clonotype was picked up many times. J is TRBJ2-1 and V is TRBV7-3; 12 positions agree with TRBD2. V gave up 5 bases and J gave up 4 bases; unmatched junction bases: 6. Per germline, CDR1 SGHTA and CDR2 FQGTGA. This CDR3 is 16 amino acids long. The CDR3 coding sequence is TGTGCCAGCAGCCTTAGACTAGCGGGAGAGTACAATGAGCAGTTCTTC. It yields the protein CASSLRLAGEYNEQFF.

The sample holds many counts of this clonotype. The V gene is TRBV28, the J gene TRBJ2-7; D possibly corresponds to TRBD2 (6 bases). The V end lost 6 bases, the J end lost 1 base, and 7 bases lay between the germline ends. The germline CDR1 and CDR2 sequences are MDHEN and SYDVKM. The CDR3 has 12 residues. CDR3 coding DNA: TGTGCCAGCAGCGGGAGATCCTACGAGCAGTACTTC. Protein product: CASSGRSYEQYF.

The gene calls are TRBV10-3 and TRBJ2-3; 9 bases align to TRBD2. Trimming at V came to 7 bases and at J to 2 bases, leaving 10 bases not matched to a gene. There are 16 residues in the CDR3. The germline V gene has CDR1 ENHRY and CDR2 SYGVKD. CDR3: CAITRATSGPTDTQYF. CDR3 bases: TGTGCCATCACCCGTGCGACTAGCGGTCCCACAGATACGCAGTATTTT.

This clonotype was counted only a few times. The chain employs TRBV29-1 and TRBJ2-7; tentative D call: TRBD1 (7 bases). V lost 7 bases to trimming and J lost 7 bases, with 20 bases between them. Per germline, CDR1 SQVTM and CDR2 ANQGSEA. This CDR3 has 13 amino acids. The CDR3 DNA follows: TGCAGCGCGCCAACAGGGGCCCGGGGGGAGCAGTACTTC. It encodes CSAPTGARGEQYF.

This clonotype was seen ten or more times. J is TRBJ1-1 and V is TRBV7-2, with TRBD1 as a possible D gene (6 bases). V lost 6 bases and J 1 base, leaving 12 bases between the germline ends. Germline loops: CDR1 SGHTA, CDR2 FQGNSA. The CDR3 loop spans 14 amino acids. DNA of the CDR3: TGTGCCAGCAGGTGGGGACAAGAGAACACTGAAGCTTTCTTT. Translation gives CASRWGQENTEAFF.

Ten or more counts support this clonotype. The J gene is TRBJ2-3, the V gene TRBV12-3 or TRBV12-4; no definite D call. The CDR3 sequence is 13 residues long. Trimming stripped 6 bases from V and 0 bases from J, with 7 bases between. CDR3 sequence (DNA): TGTGCCAGCAGAGTAACTAGCACAGATACGCAGTATTTT. Translation: CASRVTSTDTQYF.

CDR3 region: CASSEGVSPLHF. In DNA form, the CDR3 reads TGTGCCAGCAGCGAAGGGGTTTCACCCCTCCACTTT. The chain is built from TRBV12-3 or TRBV12-4 and TRBJ1-6, with D tentatively TRBD1 (5 bases). V gave up 6 bases and J gave up 9 bases, with 9 bases separating them. This CDR3 has 12 residues.

The chain has TRBV20-1 and TRBJ2-7; 7 positions match TRBD2. The CDR3 consists of 14 residues. Germline V gene sequence: CDR1 DFQATT, CDR2 SNEGSKA (reference sequence). V shed 5 bases, J shed 1 base, and the junction held 8 bases outside the gene matches. Here the CDR3 DNA reads TGCAGTGCTCCTAGCGGAAGGGCGTCCTACGAGCAGTACTTC. It encodes CSAPSGRASYEQYF.

For this clonotype: This may be a read error: a much more frequent sequence differs by one nucleotide. This sequence joins TRBV29-1 and TRBJ2-3, with a possible D match to TRBD2 (6 bases). The germline CDR1 and CDR2 sequences are SQVTM and ANQGSEA. This CDR3 has 15 residues. The CDR3 is CSVRWGATSTDTHYF. The CDR3 DNA sequence: TGCAGCGTCCGATGGGGCGCCACTAGCACAGATACGCATTATTTT.

In this sample, this clonotype turned up a few times. V gene TRBV4-1 combines with J gene TRBJ1-2, with D hard to call. Germline values: CDR1 MGHRA, CDR2 YSYEKL. Trimming cost V 0 bases and J 6 bases, with 14 bases left between them. The CDR3 length is 15 residues. The CDR3 spells CASSQDLGKGNGYTF. Written as DNA, the CDR3 is TGCGCCAGCAGCCAAGATCTCGGAAAAGGCAATGGCTACACCTTC.

The rearrangement links TRBV6-5 to TRBJ1-1, with D possibly being TRBD1 (5 bases). In germline, CDR1 is MNHEY, CDR2 SVGAGI. Deletions cut 6 bases from V and 0 bases from J, with 8 bases between. The CDR3 sequence is 13 residues long. CDR3 sequence reads: CASRLGVNTEAFF. The CDR3 DNA reads as TGTGCCAGCAGGTTAGGGGTGAACACTGAAGCTTTCTTT.

This clonotype was counted only a few times. This rearrangement joins TRBV28 to TRBJ2-1, with no clear D. Trimming cost V 3 bases and J 7 bases, with 10 bases left between them. CDR1 and CDR2 from the germline V gene are MDHEN and SYDVKM. This CDR3 region has 13 residues. CDR3 residues: CASSFIVGNEQFF. The CDR3 nucleotides are TGTGCCAGCAGTTTTATTGTGGGGAATGAGCAGTTCTTC.

There are many counts of this clonotype. The chain is built from TRBV5-1 and TRBJ1-2, with unresolved D. V shed 1 base and J shed 8 bases, with 12 bases lying between them. CDR3 length equals 13 residues. CDR1 is SGHRS, CDR2 YFSETQ, per germline. CDR3 nucleotides: TGCGCCAGCAGCTTGAGAGGCGATAAAGGCTACACCTTC. This sequence encodes CASSLRGDKGYTF.

This clonotype was observed a handful of times. The rearrangement links TRBV12-5 to TRBJ2-1, with D tentatively TRBD2 (5 bases). Trimming stripped 3 bases from V and 0 bases from J, with 12 bases between. This CDR3 is built from 16 residues. CDR1 is LGHNT and CDR2 is FRNRAP in the germline V gene. This CDR3 reads CASGFGVESSYNEQFF. CDR3 in DNA: TGTGCTAGTGGTTTCGGGGTTGAAAGCTCCTACAATGAGCAGTTCTTC.

This clonotype appeared many times. The genes are TRBV20-1 and TRBJ2-1; unclear D gene. Germline CDR1 and CDR2: DFQATT and SNEGSKA (reference sequence). The V gene lost 0 bases and the J gene lost 15 bases, with 18 bases spanning the gap. This CDR3 spans 13 amino acids. The CDR3 DNA reads as TGCAGTGCTAGAGATAGTCGCGGCGGCTTGCCGTTCTTC. It translates to CSARDSRGGLPFF.

This clonotype has more than one count but fewer than ten. The CDR3 sequence is CASSEQYEPGELFF. CDR3 nucleotides: TGTGCCAGCAGTGAACAGTATGAGCCCGGGGAGCTGTTTTTT. The V call is TRBV6-1, the J call TRBJ2-2; no firm D call. The germline CDR1 and CDR2 sequences are MNHNS and SASEGT. The CDR3 runs 14 residues. V lost 2 bases and J lost 6, with 10 bases in between.

The V call is TRBV27, the J call TRBJ2-5; D is unclear. From germline, CDR1 is MNHEY and CDR2 SMNVEV (reference sequence). Trimming stripped 4 bases from V and 2 bases from J, with 8 bases between. There are 13 residues in the CDR3. The CDR3 bases are TGTGCCAGCAGTTGGGCAGTACAAGAGACCCAGTACTTC. This gives the protein CASSWAVQETQYF.

This clonotype was counted a few times. CDR3 nucleotide sequence: TGTGCCAGCAGTTCACCCAGGACTAGCGGGAGGGGTAGCACAGATACGCAGTATTTT. This translates into CASSSPRTSGRGSTDTQYF. This chain connects TRBV28 to TRBJ2-3, with TRBD2 matching over 15 bases. J lost 0 bases, V lost 4 bases, and 8 bases had no gene match. Germline V gives CDR1 MDHEN, CDR2 SYDVKM. The CDR3 covers 19 residues.

In this sample, this clonotype turned up a few times. V is TRBV5-1 and J is TRBJ2-7; D might be TRBD1 (6 bases). CDR3 length equals 15 residues. V was cut by 7 bases and J by 2 bases, with 19 bases left in between. In germline, CDR1 is SGHRS, CDR2 YFSETQ. CDR3 in amino acids: CASDFRRTATYEQYF. CDR3 in DNA: TGCGCCAGCGATTTTCGGCGGACAGCAACCTACGAGCAGTACTTC.

This clonotype was picked up a small number of times. V and J are TRBV4-1 and TRBJ1-4; D call uncertain. The CDR3 is made up of 13 amino acids. V lost 1 base, J lost 8 bases, and 8 bases lay in between. Germline values: CDR1 MGHRA, CDR2 YSYEKL. The CDR3 is CASSQATGEKLFF. For the CDR3, the DNA is TGCGCCAGCAGCCAAGCTACTGGGGAAAAACTGTTTTTT.

V is TRBV15 and J is TRBJ2-1; no clear D gene. CDR1 is LNHNV and CDR2 is YYDKDF in the germline V gene (reference sequence). This CDR3 has 16 amino acids. Trimming left V 1 base short and J 0 bases short, with 10 bases between. CDR3 DNA sequence: TGTGCCACCAGCAGAGGCCGGCAGAGCTCCTACAATGAGCAGTTCTTC. Its translation is CATSRGRQSSYNEQFF.

This chain links TRBV5-1 with TRBJ2-3; D may be TRBD2 (6 bases). This CDR3 region has 14 residues. V lost 9 bases and J 3 bases, leaving 17 bases between the germline ends. Germline-derived CDR1 and CDR2 are SGHRS and YFSETQ. DNA for the CDR3: TGCGCCACCAATGACGGTGGGGGGACAGATACGCAGTATTTT. The encoded protein is CATNDGGGTDTQYF.

The chain links TRBV7-8 to TRBJ2-1; 9 bases align to TRBD2. Germline V CDR1 and CDR2: SGHVS, FQNEAQ. The V and J ends lost 2 bases and 3 bases, in that order; junction bases with no gene match: 5. This CDR3 spans 16 amino acids. The CDR3 spells CASSLSGTSLYNEQFF. The CDR3 DNA is TGTGCCAGCAGCTTATCCGGGACTAGCCTCTACAATGAGCAGTTCTTC.

This clonotype showed up just a few times. The V and J genes are TRBV15 and TRBJ2-5; D may be TRBD1 (6 bases). Trimming pared 1 base from V and 5 bases from J, leaving 14 bases between. This CDR3 region has 15 residues. CDR1 and CDR2 (germline): LNHNV, YYDKDF (reference sequence). CDR3 amino acids: CATSRGTRGLETQYF. The CDR3 region has the DNA TGTGCCACCAGCAGAGGAACCAGGGGATTGGAGACCCAGTACTTC.

This clonotype was seen more than once but under ten times. The chain joins TRBV7-9 to TRBJ2-3, with 9 bases lining up with TRBD2. This CDR3 contains 15 residues. The V segment lost 2 bases and the J segment 1 base; nucleotides outside the gene matches: 1. Germline V gene sequence: CDR1 SEHNR, CDR2 FQNEAQ (reference sequence). The CDR3 reads CASSLKREGTDTQYF. The CDR3 nucleotides read TGTGCCAGCAGCTTAAAGCGGGAGGGCACAGATACGCAGTATTTT.

The gene calls are TRBV2 and TRBJ1-2; a possible D gene is TRBD1 (5 bases). Germline CDR1 and CDR2: SNHLY and FYNNEI. The CDR3 sequence is 15 residues long. V was shortened by 6 bases and J by 5 bases, with 19 bases between the two germline ends. The CDR3 reads CASRPTGVAEYGYTF. For the CDR3, the DNA is TGTGCCAGCAGGCCTACGGGGGTGGCGGAGTATGGCTACACCTTC.

This clonotype was observed a few times. The chain recombines TRBV20-1 with TRBJ1-1; D possibly corresponds to TRBD1 (5 bases). From germline, CDR1 is DFQATT and CDR2 SNEGSKA (reference sequence). Trimming left V 1 base short and J 3 bases short, with 15 bases between. The CDR3 spans 15 residues. CDR3 in DNA: TGCAGTGCTAGAGCCCCCGGGGGGAGGGACACTGAAGCTTTCTTT. Translated, it gives CSARAPGGRDTEAFF.

CDR3 coding DNA: TGCAGTGTTGTCCGACTGACAGATACGCAGTATTTT. Protein: CSVVRLTDTQYF. The rearrangement links TRBV20-1 to TRBJ2-3; no definite D call. This CDR3 has 12 amino acids. The ends were cut back, 7 bases at V and 3 bases at J, with 11 bases in the middle. CDR1 and CDR2 from the germline V gene are DFQATT and SNEGSKA (reference sequence).

The rearrangement links TRBV6-1 to TRBJ2-6, with a weak D call TRBD2 (5 bases). V lost 7 bases, J lost 4 bases, and 14 bases lay in between. The CDR3 has 15 residues. Germline V gene data show CDR1 as MNHNS and CDR2 as SASEGT. This chain's CDR3 is CASTGRGTGANVLTF. The DNA of the CDR3 is TGTGCCAGCACCGGACGGGGTACCGGGGCCAACGTCCTGACTTTC.